This paragraph reports one T cell receptor beta chain. The PCR was carried out with 60 Vbeta primers and 13 Jbeta primers. Clones were sequenced by immunoSEQ multiplex PCR, and TCRdb holds only the in-frame ones, with some missing. The table has 110,000 or so clones, less than 10% seen once. This CDR3 comprises 15 residues. Trimming cost V 0 bases and J 4 bases, with 13 bases left between them. Germline values: CDR1 SGHRS, CDR2 YFSETQ. This sample was included in a study of cytomegalovirus exposure and HLA in healthy donors. Sample: PBMCs. This sequence originates from a woman aged 40 to 50 in good health and CMV-seropositive. The V and J genes are TRBV5-1 and TRBJ1-1; perhaps TRBD1 as D (6 bases). The CDR3 DNA is TGCGCCAGCAGCTTGGAGGGGGGGCGCGTCACTGAAGCTTTCTTT. Residues: CASSLEGGRVTEAFF.